The clone carrying this TCR beta chain was counted only a few times. This specimen belongs to a study of tumor-infiltrating lymphocytes in primary liver carcinoma. A constant-region primer served to make TCR beta cDNA from about 500 ng total RNA. Each TCR beta library was derived from three nested multiplex PCR rounds that employed slightly modified ARM-PCR. A C-beta reverse primer was combined with TRBV1-TRBV30 forward primers in the first two PCR rounds, and each round had approximately 10 cycles. TCRdb re-analysed the multiplex PCR reads in MiXCR, keeping a single row per CDR3 protein. The table includes 95,000 to 100,000 distinct CDR3 sequences, 55% to 80% detected once. CDR1 and CDR2 (germline): MDHEN, SYDVKM. The CDR3 length is 14 residues. The ends were cut back, 6 bases at V and 4 bases at J, with 12 bases in the middle. Bulk tissue was left unsorted, and RNA and DNA were co-extracted from 20-30 mg of it.

Source material: liver tumor tissue from sampling region 2. Stated subset: tumor region T2, inferior pole. The TCR was taken from a woman in her sixties or seventies with primary liver carcinoma and hepatitis B virus infection. The rearrangement joins TRBV28 to TRBJ2-2, with TRBD1 as a possible D gene (5 bases). The CDR3: CASRYIQGTGELFF. As DNA, the CDR3 is TGTGCCAGCAGATATATTCAGGGCACCGGGGAGCTGTTTTTT. Together with reference TRBV28 and TRBJ2-2, the CDR3 gives the full variable domain: DVKVTQSSRYLVKRTGEKVFLECVQDMDHENMFWYRQDPGLGLRLIYFSYDVKMKEKGDIPEGYSVSREKKERFSLILESASTNQTSMYLCASRYIQGTGELFFGEGSRLTVL.